The 26 T cell receptor beta chains below were found in one sample sequenced in a study of regulatory T cells in long-lasting Graves disease. Researchers made TCR beta libraries by using iRepertoire HTBI primers and running Arm-PCR on CDR3 regions. MiXCR was run by TCRdb on the multiplex PCR reads, yielding one entry per CDR3 protein. The sample lists under 300,000 distinct CDR3 sequences; 15% to 20% were seen once. Time point given: newly diagnosed GD, antithyroid drugs for less than 3 months. Following extraction of RNA from PBMCs, that RNA was used to make the TCR library. This sample was shared with a second study, whose subject was T cells in Graves' hyperthyroidism and ophthalmopathy.

Here the sequenced sample was peripheral blood mononuclear cells (PBMCs), taken at new diagnosis, from a patient treated with antithyroid drugs. The receptors were gathered from a woman in her twenties or thirties with Graves disease.

This clonotype was found many times. The chain has TRBV6-1 and TRBJ2-2; D is ambiguous. Germline CDR1 and CDR2: MNHNS and SASEGT. CDR3 length equals 16 residues. V lost 6 bases, J lost 0 bases, and 14 bases lay in between. DNA of the CDR3: TGTGCCAGCAGAGACTTCCAGTTCGCGAACACCGGGGAGCTGTTTTTT. It codes for CASRDFQFANTGELFF.

This clonotype was counted many times. One junction end disagrees with the germline gene, perhaps due to a read error. The rearrangement links TRBV5-1 to TRBJ2-1; 7 bases line up with TRBD1. Germline CDR1 SGHRS, CDR2 YFSETQ. There are 13 residues in the CDR3. This CDR3 reads CASSKGTEHEQFF. The CDR3 coding sequence is TGTGCCAGCAGCAAAGGGACAGAGCATGAGCAGTTCTTC.

This clonotype was found many times. The chain carries TRBV14 and TRBJ2-5; 8 nucleotides align to TRBD2. The germline V gene encodes CDR1 SGHDN and CDR2 FVKESK. The CDR3 sequence is 17 residues long. The trim removed 0 bases at V and 3 bases at J, leaving 9 bases unmatched. CDR3 nucleotide sequence: TGTGCCAGCAGCCAAGATAGGGTTCAGCGGGGGAAAGAGACCCAGTACTTC. It is translated as CASSQDRVQRGKETQYF.

The chain has TRBV19 and TRBJ1-2; the match to TRBD1 covers 9 bases. J was trimmed by 8 bases and V by 5 bases; bases with no gene match: 12. This CDR3 has 15 residues. CDR1 LNHDA and CDR2 SQIVND come from the germline V gene (reference sequence). The CDR3 DNA follows: TGTGCCAGTAGTTTTGGGACAGGGAAGTTCATCGGCTACACCTTC. Its protein is CASSFGTGKFIGYTF.

There are a few counts of this clonotype. V is TRBV7-9 and J is TRBJ2-3; D is perhaps TRBD2 (5 bases). This CDR3 comprises 16 residues. Per the germline V gene, CDR1 is SEHNR and CDR2 is FQNEAQ (reference sequence). Trimming stripped 1 base from V and 2 bases from J, with 13 bases between. The CDR3 reads CASSLVSGRDTDTQYF. CDR3 in DNA: TGTGCCAGCAGCTTAGTATCGGGGAGAGACACAGATACGCAGTATTTT. The variable domain in full, with the rest retrieved from reference TRBV7-9 and TRBJ2-3, is DTGVSQNPRHKITKRGQNVTFRCDPISEHNRLYWYRQTLGQGPEFLTYFQNEAQLEKSRLLSDRFSAERPKGSFSTLEIQRTEQGDSAMYLCASSLVSGRDTDTQYFGPGTRLTVL.

This clonotype occurred a few times. The chain combines TRBV10-3 with TRBJ2-7; 7 positions match TRBD2. The V gene end was trimmed by 2 bases and the J gene end by 5 bases; junction bases not matched to a gene: 0. This CDR3 comprises 12 residues. Germline assignment: CDR1 ENHRY and CDR2 SYGVKD. As DNA, the CDR3 is TGTGCCATCAGTGAGGGGAGGGACGAGCAGTACTTC. Its protein is CAISEGRDEQYF.

In its sample, this clonotype was seen many times. The chain employs TRBV9 and TRBJ1-2; D perhaps matches TRBD1 (6 bases). Germline values: CDR1 SGDLS, CDR2 YYNGEE. The germline V and J ends were trimmed by 3 bases and 1 base, with 16 bases remaining between them. The CDR3 spans 16 residues. The CDR3 DNA sequence: TGTGCCAGCAGCGGCGAACAGGGCAGGGTTAACTATGGCTACACCTTC. This encodes CASSGEQGRVNYGYTF.

There are many counts of this clonotype. This chain connects TRBV7-9 to TRBJ1-3; D perhaps matches TRBD1 (5 bases). The CDR3 is 14 amino acids. Trimming pared 5 bases from V and 2 bases from J, leaving 10 bases between. The germline V gene encodes CDR1 SEHNR and CDR2 FQNEAQ (reference sequence). The CDR3 DNA reads TGTGCCAGCAGCCCAGACAGCGCTGGAAACACCATATATTTT. Amino acids: CASSPDSAGNTIYF.

This clonotype occurred once. One base away lies a much larger clone, so this may be a sequencing read error. The rearrangement links TRBV19 to TRBJ2-1; D gene uncertain. Germline CDR1 reads LNHDA; CDR2 reads SQIVND (reference sequence). The CDR3 totals 13 residues. CDR3 protein: CASLGVSVNEQLF. The CDR3 region has the DNA TGTGCCAGTTTGGGTGTTTCAGTCAATGAGCAGCTCTTC.

The J gene is TRBJ2-1, the V gene TRBV5-1; TRBD2 matches at 8 bases. The CDR3 sequence is 12 residues long. Per germline, CDR1 SGHRS and CDR2 YFSETQ. V trimming: 4 bases; J trimming: 10 bases; junction bases outside the gene matches: 4. The CDR3: CASSRGGSEQFF. DNA for the CDR3: TGCGCCAGCAGCCGGGGGGGCAGCGAGCAGTTCTTC.

This clonotype was picked up a small number of times. The gene calls are TRBV5-1 and TRBJ1-6, with D uncertain. Germline V lookup: CDR1 SGHRS, CDR2 YFSETQ. V was pared by 2 bases and J by 7 bases, with 13 bases between. CDR3 size: 15 residues. Here the CDR3 DNA reads TGCGCCAGCAGCTTCTCTTCATCGGGGAATTCACCCCTCCACTTT. Its translation: CASSFSSSGNSPLHF.

The J gene is TRBJ1-2, the V gene TRBV19; TRBD1 aligns across 7 bases. The germline CDR1 and CDR2 sequences are LNHDA and SQIVND (reference sequence). This CDR3 region has 13 residues. The J segment lost 9 bases and the V segment lost 4 bases, leaving 8 bases of the junction unmatched. The CDR3 coding sequence is TGTGCCAGTAGTAACCTAAGACAGGGCAGCTACACCTTC. Protein product: CASSNLRQGSYTF.

This clonotype was counted only a few times. The chain uses TRBV4-2 and TRBJ1-2, with D hard to call. The germline gives CDR1 LGHNA, CDR2 YNFKEQ. This CDR3 is built from 14 residues. V was shortened by 2 bases and J by 0 bases, with 7 bases between the two germline ends. CDR3 amino acids: CASSQSEANYGYTF. CDR3 sequence (DNA): TGTGCCAGCAGCCAATCGGAGGCTAACTATGGCTACACCTTC.

This clonotype appeared many times. The chain recombines TRBV10-1 with TRBJ1-1; D gene ambiguous. Germline assignment: CDR1 WNHNN and CDR2 SYGVQD (reference sequence). V lost 0 bases and J lost 1, with 0 bases in between. This CDR3 comprises 12 residues. The CDR3 sequence: CASSESNTEAFF. The CDR3 bases are TGCGCCAGCAGTGAGTCGAACACTGAAGCTTTCTTT.

This clonotype was seen repeatedly, ten times or more. The J gene is TRBJ2-2, the V gene TRBV10-3; 8 bases are a match to TRBD2. Germline CDR1 ENHRY, CDR2 SYGVKD. The CDR3 contains 16 residues. Unmatched junction bases numbered 11, after V lost 10 bases and J lost 1 base. The CDR3: CATNTGTRRNTGELFF. The CDR3 DNA is TGTGCCACCAATACGGGGACTAGGAGGAACACCGGGGAGCTGTTTTTT.

This clonotype occurred many times. V is TRBV13 and J is TRBJ1-1; D gene ambiguous. Trimming removed 5 bases at V and 5 bases at J, with 12 bases between. Germline-derived CDR1 and CDR2 are PRHDT and FYEKMQ (reference sequence). This CDR3 is built from 13 residues. DNA for the CDR3: TGTGCCAGCAGCCCTCCCTCTCAGACTGAAGCTTTCTTT. It yields the protein CASSPPSQTEAFF.

This clonotype was seen repeatedly, ten times or more. This chain joins TRBV9 and TRBJ2-3; 7 bases match TRBD1. The CDR3 has 18 residues. Germline V gene sequence: CDR1 SGDLS, CDR2 YYNGEE. The J segment lost 2 bases and the V segment lost 4 bases, leaving 16 bases of the junction unmatched. CDR3 protein: CASSFLPNTGQLTDTQYF. The CDR3 DNA reads TGTGCCAGCAGCTTTCTACCCAATACGGGACAGCTCACAGATACGCAGTATTTT. Variable domain in full (rest from reference TRBV9 and TRBJ2-3): DSGVTQTPKHLITATGQRVTLRCSPRSGDLSVYWYQQSLDQGLQFLIQYYNGEERAKGNILERFSAQQFPDLHSELNLSSLELGDSALYFCASSFLPNTGQLTDTQYFGPGTRLTVL.

This clonotype was seen ten or more times. It is likely a read error: a sequence one base away is far more abundant. V and J are TRBV20-1 and TRBJ2-1, with 9 bases lining up with TRBD2. The CDR3 sequence is 14 residues long. CDR1 and CDR2 (germline): DFQATT, SNEGSKA (reference sequence). Unmatched junction bases numbered 8, after V lost 1 base and J lost 10 bases. CDR3 in DNA: TGCAGTGCTAGAGTGGCTAGCGGGGTCCACGAGCAGTTCTTC. It yields the protein CSARVASGVHEQFF.

There are many counts of this clonotype. The rearrangement joins TRBV7-2 to TRBJ1-1, with a weak D call TRBD1 (6 bases). The V gene lost 2 bases and the J gene lost 7 bases, with 11 bases spanning the gap. Germline V lookup: CDR1 SGHTA, CDR2 FQGNSA. The CDR3 is 13 residues long. CDR3 amino acids: CASSLSGGGEAFF. The CDR3 bases are TGTGCCAGCAGCTTAAGTGGAGGGGGTGAAGCTTTCTTT.

This clonotype appeared a few times. This rearrangement joins TRBV20-1 to TRBJ1-2, with D tentatively TRBD1 (5 bases). V was shortened by 5 bases and J by 2 bases, with 18 bases between the two germline ends. This CDR3 is 15 amino acids long. The germline CDR1 and CDR2 sequences are DFQATT and SNEGSKA (reference sequence). The CDR3 sequence: CSAGRTGTSNYGYTF. The CDR3, as DNA: TGCAGTGCTGGAAGAACCGGGACCTCAAACTATGGCTACACCTTC.

This clonotype was recorded at least ten times. The rearrangement links TRBV20-1 to TRBJ2-7; 12 bases agree with TRBD2. J lost 4 bases, V lost 6 bases, and 10 bases had no gene match. CDR3 length equals 15 residues. Germline V gives CDR1 DFQATT, CDR2 SNEGSKA (reference sequence). The CDR3 region is CSALKRTSGAYEQYF. CDR3 DNA sequence: TGCAGTGCCCTCAAAAGGACTAGCGGGGCATACGAGCAGTACTTC.

Many counts were recorded for this clonotype. This chain uses TRBV6-1 with TRBJ2-7; TRBD1 matches at 8 bases. The germline V gene encodes CDR1 MNHNS and CDR2 SASEGT. V shed 6 bases, J shed 4 bases, and the junction held 8 bases outside the gene matches. This CDR3 region has 14 residues. In nucleotides, the CDR3 is TGTGCCAGCAGGCTCGGACAGGGAATTTACGAGCAGTACTTC. Translated: CASRLGQGIYEQYF.

This clonotype was counted a few times. This rearrangement joins TRBV2 to TRBJ2-5, with 9 bases aligning to TRBD2. The CDR3 totals 16 residues. The trim removed 5 bases at V and 2 bases at J, leaving 9 bases unmatched. CDR1 is SNHLY, CDR2 FYNNEI, per germline. CDR3 DNA sequence: TGTGCCAGCAGTCCCTCCTTCGCGGGGGGGCAAGAGACCCAGTACTTC. It specifies CASSPSFAGGQETQYF.

This clonotype was counted ten times or more. The chain combines TRBV27 with TRBJ1-6; 9 positions agree with TRBD1. With V trimmed by 6 bases and J by 9 bases, 6 bases remained unmatched. The CDR3 extends over 14 amino acids. Germline loops: CDR1 MNHEY, CDR2 SMNVEV (reference sequence). This CDR3 is CASRRDRVFSPLHF. The CDR3 region has the DNA TGTGCCAGCAGAAGGGACAGGGTGTTTTCACCCCTCCACTTT.

The chain uses TRBV4-1 and TRBJ2-3, with 9 positions matching TRBD2. The V gene end was trimmed by 3 bases and the J gene end by 4 bases; junction bases not matched to a gene: 11. Germline V gene sequence: CDR1 MGHRA, CDR2 YSYEKL. This CDR3 is built from 17 residues. The CDR3 nucleotides read TGCGCCAGCAGCCAGGCGCCGGGGACTAGCAAGTCAGATACGCAGTATTTT. Translated, it gives CASSQAPGTSKSDTQYF.

This clonotype was seen ten or more times. This chain links TRBV6-1 with TRBJ1-2, with 12 bases that match TRBD1. This CDR3 comprises 17 residues. Germline V gives CDR1 MNHNS, CDR2 SASEGT. The V gene end was trimmed by 6 bases and the J gene end by 4 bases; junction bases not matched to a gene: 12. CDR3 region: CASRTRDRGLVTYGYTF. The CDR3, as DNA: TGTGCCAGCAGAACCAGGGACAGGGGGCTCGTAACCTATGGCTACACCTTC.